A selection of T cell receptor beta chains follows, all from one sample in a study of T cells in Graves' hyperthyroidism and ophthalmopathy. TCRdb re-analysed the multiplex PCR reads in MiXCR, keeping a single row per CDR3 protein. The table has hundreds of thousands of distinct CDR3 sequences, 15% to 20% seen once. The specimen sequenced was blood. The source is a woman aged 25 to 39 with Graves' hyperthyroidism. Each CDR3 is given with its conserved first and last residue. D genes are given only for firm matches. Size is stated for part of the rows, as once, few or many counts, or as a class when the clone is expanded.

>TRBJ2-4|few|TRBD2|TRBV19
CASSRSTSGGIAKNIQYF
TGTGCCAGTAGTAGATCGACTAGCGGGGGGATAGCCAAAAACATTCAGTACTTC
>TRBJ1-2|many|TRBD1|TRBV5-1
CASSFGQGAYGYTF
TGCGCCAGCAGCTTCGGTCAGGGGGCATATGGCTACACCTTC
>TRBJ1-2|NA|NA|TRBV3-1
CASSQDPGDYGYTF
TGTGCCAGCAGCCAAGATCCGGGGGACTATGGCTACACCTTC
>TRBJ1-5|few|NA|TRBV27
CASSLSSTGNQPQHF
TGTGCCAGCAGTTTATCTTCTACAGGGAACCAGCCCCAGCATTTT
>TRBJ2-5|many|TRBD1|TRBV7-9
CASSYGTGQETQYF
TGTGCCAGCAGCTACGGGACAGGTCAAGAGACCCAGTACTTC
>TRBJ1-2|many|NA|TRBV7-2
CASSLVGQFGYTF
TGTGCCAGCAGCTTAGTCGGACAGTTTGGCTACACCTTC
>TRBJ1-1|few|NA|TRBV5-1
CASSLGARNTGAFF
TGCGCCAGCAGCTTGGGGGCTAGGAACACTGGAGCTTTCTTT
>TRBJ1-5|few|NA|TRBV24-1
CATSDRAGQPQHF
TGTGCCACCAGTGACAGGGCTGGTCAGCCCCAGCATTTT
>TRBJ2-1|NA|NA|TRBV7-9
CASSLTNSGLSEQFF
TGTGCCAGCAGCTTAACTAATAGTGGGTTATCGGAGCAGTTCTTC
>TRBJ1-5|many|NA|TRBV3-1
CASSQGGNRGNQPQHF
TGTGCCAGCAGCCAGGGTGGTAATCGAGGTAATCAGCCCCAGCATTTT
>TRBJ2-3|NA|TRBD2|TRBV6-2/TRBV6-3
CASSGLAGGPGTDTQYF
TGTGCCAGCAGCGGACTAGCGGGAGGGCCCGGCACAGATACGCAGTATTTT
>TRBJ2-4|NA|NA|TRBV20-1
CSARGSRAAKNIQYF
TGCAGTGCTAGAGGATCGCGGGCGGCCAAAAACATTCAGTACTTC
>TRBJ2-1|NA|NA|TRBV5-1
CASSLNPTPEQFF
TGCGCCAGCAGCTTGAACCCCACCCCTGAGCAGTTCTTC
>TRBJ1-2|NA|NA|TRBV28
CASNWYTNYGYTF
TGTGCCAGCAACTGGTACACTAACTATGGCTACACCTTC
>TRBJ2-7|many|NA|TRBV9
CASSVIGGSWDEQYF
TGTGCCAGCAGCGTGATTGGCGGCTCGTGGGACGAGCAGTACTTC
>TRBJ1-6|many|NA|TRBV12-3/TRBV12-4
CASSSGWLGSPLHF
TGTGCCAGCAGTTCAGGGTGGCTAGGATCACCCCTCCACTTT
>TRBJ1-2|many|TRBD1|TRBV11-2
CASSPGQAADGYTF
TGTGCCAGCAGCCCGGGACAGGCGGCGGATGGCTACACCTTC
>TRBJ2-1|NA|NA|TRBV27
CASGLGATREQFF
TGTGCCAGCGGCCTGGGGGCCACCCGTGAGCAGTTCTTC
>TRBJ2-7|NA|TRBD1|TRBV3-1
CASSPRDRGPTSSYEQYF
TGTGCCAGCAGCCCCCGGGACAGGGGACCGACGAGCTCCTATGAGCAGTACTTC
>TRBJ2-1|many|TRBD2|TRBV7-8
CASSLLAGASYNEQFF
TGTGCCAGCAGCTTGCTAGCGGGGGCCTCCTACAATGAGCAGTTCTTC
>TRBJ2-7|many|TRBD1|TRBV6-2/TRBV6-3
CASRNRGRITSYEQYF
TGTGCCAGCAGGAACAGGGGCCGAATAACCTCCTACGAGCAGTACTTC
>TRBJ2-7|NA|TRBD2|TRBV9
CASSVWAGAYEQYF
TGTGCCAGCAGCGTATGGGCGGGAGCCTACGAGCAGTACTTC
>TRBJ2-3|many|TRBD1|TRBV2
CASSEGQRSDTQYF
TGTGCCAGCAGTGAGGGACAGCGTTCAGATACGCAGTATTTT
>TRBJ1-6|many|TRBD1|TRBV6-1
CATRDRGSSPLHF
TGTGCCACCCGGGACAGGGGAAGTTCACCCCTCCACTTT
>TRBJ1-6|few|NA|TRBV20-1
CSAPRVIPSSYNSPLHF
TGCAGTGCACCTCGAGTGATACCGAGCTCCTATAATTCACCCCTCCACTTT
>TRBJ2-7|few|NA|TRBV11-2
CASSLDIKALAYEQYF
TGTGCCAGCAGCTTAGATATAAAGGCCCTAGCCTACGAGCAGTACTTC
>TRBJ1-5|NA|TRBD1|TRBV3-1
CASSPRGEPQHF
TGTGCCAGCAGCCCCAGGGGGGAGCCCCAGCATTTT
>TRBJ1-1|few|NA|TRBV6-2/TRBV6-3
CASSKAFPNTEAFF
TGTGCCAGCAGTAAGGCGTTTCCGAACACTGAAGCTTTCTTT